This T cell receptor beta chain came from a study of cytomegalovirus exposure and HLA in healthy donors. Study outcomes and limitations: A later analysis linked a missense DCLRE1C variant to TCR beta V- and J-gene trimming. In a later analysis, several top co-occurrence clusters appeared linked to parvovirus B19, influenza, CMV and Epstein-Barr virus. Reports indicated that the classifier achieved high specificity and sensitivity in diagnosing cytomegalovirus status. Most CMV-associated TCR beta chains appeared HLA-restricted in a later analysis.

Germline CDR1 is MNHNY and CDR2 is SVGAGI (reference sequence). V was cut by 6 bases and J by 1 base, with 15 bases left in between. CDR3 length equals 15 residues. This clone has only a few counts. As yet, its antigen is unknown. The PCR was carried out with 60 Vbeta primers and 13 Jbeta primers. Clones were sequenced by immunoSEQ multiplex PCR, and TCRdb holds only the in-frame ones, with some missing. This table holds about 100,000 clones, approximately 70% found once. This sequence was found in a woman in her late teens or twenties in good health and CMV-seropositive. The sequencing input was PBMCs. The rearrangement uses TRBV6-6 and TRBJ2-5, with D unclear. The CDR3 DNA sequence: TGTGCCAGCAGCCGCCGTCAGACTGCCCAAGAGACCCAGTACTTC. Protein sequence: CASSRRQTAQETQYF.